The 6 T cell receptor beta chains reported below all come from one sample, sequenced in a study of regulatory T cells in long-lasting Graves disease. The time point here: newly diagnosed GD, antithyroid drugs for less than 3 months. TCR sequences were obtained from RNA taken from PBMCs. Library construction for TCR beta used iRepertoire HTBI primers and Arm-PCR of CDR3 regions. A single record per CDR3 protein comes from TCRdb applying MiXCR to the multiplex PCR reads. The sample records roughly 420,000 distinct CDR3 sequences, about 15% being singletons. These data were likewise used in another study, on T cells in Graves' hyperthyroidism and ophthalmopathy.

This specimen was peripheral blood mononuclear cells (PBMCs), taken at new diagnosis, from a patient treated with antithyroid drugs. Receptors were obtained from a woman in her twenties or thirties with Graves disease.

The CDR3 nucleotides read TGTGCCAGCGGCATGGGAGGGGGGCATCAGCCCCAGCATTTT. Protein sequence: CASGMGGGHQPQHF. The chain combines TRBV7-8 with TRBJ1-5; TRBD1 might be the D (6 bases). This CDR3 spans 14 amino acids. CDR1 and CDR2 from the germline V gene are SGHVS and FQNEAQ. Trimming cost V 8 bases and J 5 bases, with 16 bases left between them.

The chain joins TRBV4-2 to TRBJ2-3; D might be TRBD2 (6 bases). Germline CDR1 LGHNA, CDR2 YNFKEQ. V gave up 0 bases and J gave up 11 bases, with 21 bases separating them. CDR3 length: 16 residues. The CDR3 nucleotides are TGTGCCAGCAGCCAAGAGGGAGTAGCGGCCACTGGGGAGCAGTATTTT. Protein sequence: CASSQEGVAATGEQYF.

This clonotype was observed many times. This CDR3 reads CASSRDRGGEQYF. In DNA form, the CDR3 reads TGTGCCAGCAGTCGGGACAGGGGGGGCGAGCAGTACTTC. The chain uses TRBV7-3 and TRBJ2-7; TRBD1 matches 11 bases. Germline-derived CDR1 and CDR2 are SGHTA and FQGTGA. The CDR3 runs 13 residues. The V segment lost 6 bases and the J segment 6 bases; nucleotides outside the gene matches: 4.

As for this clonotype: An end of the junction does not agree with germline; a read error may underlie this. The chain uses TRBV5-1 and TRBJ1-2, with 7 bases fitting TRBD1. This CDR3 is 13 amino acids long. CDR1 and CDR2 (germline): SGHRS, YFSETQ. CDR3 sequence (DNA): TGTGCCAGCAGCGTAGGGGGCAGGGAAGGCTACACCTTC. Protein product: CASSVGGREGYTF.

This clonotype was found a few times. V is TRBV20-1 and J is TRBJ1-3, with TRBD1 identical over 9 bases. This CDR3 is built from 16 residues. V shed 5 bases, J shed 2 bases, and the junction held 10 bases outside the gene matches. Germline V gene sequence: CDR1 DFQATT, CDR2 SNEGSKA (reference sequence). The DNA of the CDR3 is TGCAGTGCTTCCTCACAGGGGGCAAAAACTGGAAACACCATATATTTT. Translation: CSASSQGAKTGNTIYF.

With regard to this clonotype: This may be a read error: a much more frequent sequence differs by one nucleotide. The V and J genes are TRBV5-4 and TRBJ1-1; possible D gene TRBD1, 6 bases. The germline CDR1 and CDR2 sequences are SGHNT and YYREEE (reference sequence). This CDR3 is 14 amino acids long. The CDR3 sequence: CASSAQGSNTETFF. The CDR3 DNA reads as TGTGCCAGCAGCGCACAGGGCTCGAACACTGAAACTTTCTTT.